This T cell receptor (beta chain) was recovered during a study of blood T cell repertoires in COVID-19. Study summary: Sites in the United States, Italy and Spain provided acute and convalescent COVID-19 samples. The analysed material was cDNA or gDNA that came from T cells, B-cell-depleted T cells, or PBMCs.

Per the original data handling: Estimated nucleated cell counts came from reference gene primer amplification. TCRdb keeps only in-frame clones here, not all; method: immunoSEQ multiplex PCR. The V and J calls and clone size were taken over from that table, and D and trimming were inferred from the DNA. This sample has 30,000 to 45,000 clones, with 70% to 90% found just once. V trimming: 4 bases; J trimming: 4 bases; junction bases outside the gene matches: 7. The CDR3 consists of 15 residues. Germline V CDR1 and CDR2: SSHAT, FNYEAQ (reference sequence). The chain joins TRBV7-7 to TRBJ2-1; 7 bases align to TRBD2. Sequenced: peripheral blood. The sequence was obtained from a man aged 65 to 79 with active COVID-19. CDR3 in DNA: TGTGCCAGCAGCTCGGGACTACCCCTTTACAATGAGCAGTTCTTC. Translating it yields CASSSGLPLYNEQFF.